Below are 25 T cell receptor beta chains sequenced from a single sample in a study of early T cells in non-severe SARS-CoV-2 infection. TCRdb called the 5' RACE reads again in MiXCR, with one record for every CDR3 protein. Of more than 25,000 distinct CDR3 sequences listed, 5% to 6.5% are singletons. The sequencing input was whole blood. These receptors all come from an adult who was a healthcare worker with PCR-confirmed SARS-CoV-2 infection or an uninfected control (not recorded which).

V and J are TRBV6-2 or TRBV6-3 and TRBJ1-5; unclear D gene. This CDR3 is 15 amino acids long. Germline CDR1 and CDR2: MNHEY and SVGEGT. Trimming removed 5 bases from V and 5 bases from J, with 16 bases in between. DNA for the CDR3: TGTGCCAGCAGTGGGCGTAAAGGATCTGATCAGCCCCAGCATTTT. Translating gives CASSGRKGSDQPQHF.

The chain joins TRBV12-3 or TRBV12-4 to TRBJ2-7; weak D call: TRBD1 (6 bases). The length of the CDR3 is 14 residues. Trimming left V 6 bases short and J 2 bases short, with 14 bases between. As DNA, the CDR3 is TGTGCCAGCAGCCACGGCAGGGGCGCCTACGAGCAGTACTTC. Its translation is CASSHGRGAYEQYF.

This clonotype was observed at least ten times. This chain uses TRBV5-1 with TRBJ1-5; D is unclear. CDR3 length: 15 amino acids. Germline V gene lookup returns CDR1 SGHRS and CDR2 YFSETQ. Deletions cut 0 bases from V and 0 bases from J, with 7 bases between. The DNA of the CDR3 is TGCGCCAGCAGCTTGGCCGCAGGTAGCAATCAGCCCCAGCATTTT. The encoded protein is CASSLAAGSNQPQHF.

The chain couples TRBV3-1 to TRBJ2-1; D is tentatively TRBD1 or TRBD2 (7 bases each). This CDR3 contains 16 residues. Germline V lookup: CDR1 LGHDT, CDR2 YNNKEL (reference sequence). Trimming took 0 bases from V and 7 from J, leaving 16 bases between them. CDR3 nucleotides: TGTGCCAGCAGCCAAGATGGGGGGGGGACAGATAATGAGCAGTTCTTC. Translating it yields CASSQDGGGTDNEQFF.

In its sample, this clonotype was seen many times. The J gene is TRBJ1-5, the V gene TRBV6-2 or TRBV6-3; TRBD1 might be the D (5 bases). The length of the CDR3 is 15 residues. The germline CDR1 and CDR2 sequences are MNHEY and SVGEGT. The V end was cut by 6 bases, the J end by 6 bases, with 18 bases between. CDR3 sequence: CASSPGRIRGQPQHF. The CDR3 DNA follows: TGTGCCAGCAGCCCGGGACGGATAAGAGGTCAGCCCCAGCATTTT.

The gene calls are TRBV20-1 and TRBJ1-1, with a weak D call TRBD1 (5 bases). CDR3 length equals 14 residues. V gave up 6 bases and J gave up 9 bases, with 23 bases separating them. Germline loops: CDR1 DFQATT, CDR2 SNEGSKA (reference sequence). The CDR3 protein is CSALPAGRERKAFF. The CDR3 nucleotides are TGCAGTGCCCTCCCAGCGGGCAGGGAGCGGAAAGCTTTCTTT.

The chain couples TRBV7-6 to TRBJ2-3; D call uncertain. Germline V gene data show CDR1 as SGHVS and CDR2 as FNYEAQ. The germline V and J ends were trimmed by 5 bases and 0 bases, with 12 bases remaining between them. The CDR3 contains 15 residues. The CDR3 spells CASSPTRASTDTQYF. For the CDR3, the DNA is TGTGCCAGCAGCCCAACTCGGGCGAGCACAGATACGCAGTATTTT.

This clonotype was recorded a few times. The chain combines TRBV20-1 with TRBJ2-7; 8 nucleotides agree with TRBD2. This CDR3 has 14 amino acids. Germline V gene lookup returns CDR1 DFQATT and CDR2 SNEGSKA (reference sequence). Trimming cost V 0 bases and J 7 bases; bases outside gene matches: 8. CDR3 DNA sequence: TGCAGTGCTAGAGACGGAACTAGCGGAGAAGAGCAGTACTTC. Translating gives CSARDGTSGEEQYF.

This clonotype has at least ten counts. This chain connects TRBV7-2 to TRBJ2-7; tentatively, D is TRBD1 (6 bases). Germline V gene sequence: CDR1 SGHTA, CDR2 FQGNSA. The V gene lost 3 bases and the J gene lost 6 bases, with 15 bases spanning the gap. The CDR3 covers 14 residues. This CDR3 is CASSFKGVNGEQYF. The CDR3 DNA sequence: TGTGCCAGCAGCTTCAAGGGGGTCAATGGCGAGCAGTACTTC.

This clonotype was observed at least ten times. The chain joins TRBV20-1 to TRBJ2-7; D is unclear. CDR3 size: 12 residues. V was trimmed by 5 bases and J by 0 bases, leaving 8 bases between them. Germline loops: CDR1 DFQATT, CDR2 SNEGSKA (reference sequence). The CDR3 region has the DNA TGCAGTGCTGACTTACTCTCCTACGAGCAGTACTTC. This encodes CSADLLSYEQYF.

In its sample, this clonotype ranks as medium-sized. The chain has TRBV12-3 or TRBV12-4 and TRBJ2-5; TRBD2 matches at 12 bases. V was clipped by 8 bases and J by 3 bases; unmatched bases: 10. The CDR3 runs to 16 residues. The CDR3 nucleotides are TGTGCCAGCTCTTGGACTAGCGGGGCTGAGAAAGAGACCCAGTACTTC. It encodes CASSWTSGAEKETQYF.

This clonotype was seen at least ten times. V gene TRBV19 combines with J gene TRBJ1-5; the D is unclear. CDR1 and CDR2 (germline): LNHDA, SQIVND (reference sequence). The CDR3 sequence is 15 residues long. V gave up 2 bases and J gave up 4 bases, with 12 bases separating them. CDR3 protein: CASSISHPTNQPQHF. The CDR3 nucleotides are TGTGCCAGTAGTATATCTCATCCAACAAATCAGCCCCAGCATTTT.

This clonotype was recorded at least ten times. The chain has TRBV11-2 and TRBJ2-7; 11 positions match TRBD2. Germline CDR1 and CDR2: SGHAT and FQNNGV. CDR3 size: 17 residues. The trim removed 3 bases at V and 5 bases at J, leaving 12 bases unmatched. The CDR3 region is CASSFLAGGILLDEQYF. The CDR3 DNA follows: TGTGCCAGCAGCTTCTTAGCGGGAGGGATCCTTCTCGACGAGCAGTACTTC.

This clonotype was picked up many times. This rearrangement joins TRBV6-2 or TRBV6-3 to TRBJ1-5; no clear D. With 5 bases removed from V and 7 bases from J, the gap between germline ends came to 9 bases. The CDR3 is made up of 12 amino acids. CDR1 is MNHEY and CDR2 is SVGEGT in the germline V gene. CDR3 residues: CASSVVWQPQHF. CDR3 DNA: TGTGCCAGCAGTGTAGTTTGGCAGCCCCAGCATTTT.

This chain uses TRBV20-1 with TRBJ1-6; no clear D gene. V lost 5 bases and J 6 bases, leaving 8 bases between the germline ends. Germline V CDR1 and CDR2: DFQATT, SNEGSKA (reference sequence). This CDR3 has 12 residues. The CDR3 DNA reads TGCAGTGCTCTTTCCGGTAATTCACCCCTCCACTTT. Translated: CSALSGNSPLHF.

The sample holds many counts of this clonotype. This chain connects TRBV11-2 to TRBJ2-1; the D gene could be TRBD1 or TRBD2 (6 bases each). The V gene's germline CDR1 is SGHAT and CDR2 FQNNGV. The CDR3 is made up of 16 amino acids. V was cut by 1 base and J by 7 bases, with 17 bases left in between. CDR3 loop: CASSLARGPPWNEQFF. The CDR3 nucleotides are TGTGCCAGCAGCTTAGCCCGGGGGCCTCCTTGGAATGAGCAGTTCTTC.

The chain has TRBV21-1 and TRBJ2-6; the table gives TRBD2 as D, unverified against the DNA. TRBV21-1 is a recognized pseudogene. This CDR3 comprises 18 residues. CDR3 loop: CASSKSTAGGSGANVLTF. DNA of the CDR3: TGTGCCAGCAGCAAAAGTACAGCGGGGGGCTCTGGGGCCAACGTCCTGACTTTC.

V and J are TRBV28 and TRBJ1-1; D not resolved. The V and J ends lost 5 bases and 1 base respectively, with 11 bases between them. The CDR3 contains 14 residues. Germline assignment: CDR1 MDHEN and CDR2 SYDVKM. The CDR3 sequence: CASSPPSRNTEAFF. CDR3 sequence (DNA): TGTGCCAGCAGTCCACCATCCCGGAACACTGAAGCTTTCTTT.

This chain connects TRBV7-8 to TRBJ2-1; D call uncertain. There are 13 residues in the CDR3. With 8 bases removed from V and 0 bases from J, the gap between germline ends came to 8 bases. The germline CDR1 and CDR2 sequences are SGHVS and FQNEAQ. The CDR3 DNA reads as TGTGCCAGCGTGAGGAGCTCCTACAATGAGCAGTTCTTC. Translation: CASVRSSYNEQFF.

The table lists this clonotype with many counts. This chain connects TRBV11-2 to TRBJ2-1; D uncertain. The CDR3 totals 17 residues. The ends were cut back, 0 bases at V and 3 bases at J, with 15 bases in the middle. Germline CDR1 reads SGHAT; CDR2 reads FQNNGV. The chain's CDR3 is CASSLDRPPRYYNEQFF. CDR3 sequence (DNA): TGTGCCAGCAGCTTAGACCGACCGCCAAGGTACTACAATGAGCAGTTCTTC.

This clonotype was picked up many times. The chain is built from TRBV6-4 and TRBJ2-1; 11 nucleotides align to TRBD2. The CDR3 sequence is 14 residues long. Germline V lookup: CDR1 MRHNA, CDR2 SNTAGT. Germline trimming cut 4 bases from V and 8 bases from J; bases unmatched to any gene: 4. The CDR3 DNA reads TGTGCCAGCAGTGGTACTAGCGGGAGCGATGAGCAGTTCTTC. It specifies CASSGTSGSDEQFF.

In this sample, this clonotype turned up a few times. The rearrangement joins TRBV11-2 to TRBJ2-7; 8 bases agree with TRBD2. J lost 2 bases, V lost 5 bases, and 14 bases had no gene match. The CDR3 extends over 17 amino acids. CDR1 is SGHAT, CDR2 FQNNGV, per germline. The CDR3 sequence is CASSPGYKRERPYEQYF. The CDR3 DNA is TGTGCCAGCAGCCCTGGTTATAAGCGGGAGCGCCCCTACGAGCAGTACTTC.

The chain joins TRBV20-1 to TRBJ2-7, with a tentative D call TRBD2 (5 bases). CDR1 and CDR2 (germline): DFQATT, SNEGSKA (reference sequence). This CDR3 is 12 amino acids long. Between the trimmed V and J ends, which lost 6 bases and 2 bases, there was a span of 11 bases. In nucleotides, the CDR3 is TGCAGTGCACCAGCGGCCGCCTACGAGCAGTACTTC. Translating it yields CSAPAAAYEQYF.

This clonotype was counted a few times. J is TRBJ2-3 and V is TRBV7-2; D not resolved. Trimming pared 5 bases from V and 2 bases from J, leaving 11 bases between. Germline V gene sequence: CDR1 SGHTA, CDR2 FQGNSA. This CDR3 has 14 residues. The CDR3 loop reads CASSRAPPTDTQYF. The CDR3 DNA follows: TGTGCCAGCAGCCGGGCGCCCCCCACAGATACGCAGTATTTT. Drawing the rest from reference TRBV7-2 and TRBJ2-3, the complete variable domain is GAGVSQSPSNKVTEKGKDVELRCDPISGHTALYWYRQSLGQGLEFLIYFQGNSAPDKSGLPSDRFSAERTGGSVSTLTIQRTQQEDSAVYLCASSRAPPTDTQYFGPGTRLTVL.

This clonotype was recorded at least ten times. The rearrangement joins TRBV29-1 to TRBJ2-7; 8 positions agree with TRBD1. V shed 7 bases and J 6 bases; nucleotides not matched to a gene: 11. The V gene's germline CDR1 is SQVTM and CDR2 ANQGSEA. CDR3 length: 13 residues. Here the CDR3 reads CSGKKNTGGEQYF. Written as DNA, the CDR3 is TGCAGCGGGAAAAAAAATACAGGGGGCGAGCAGTACTTC.